The 10 T cell receptor beta chains reported below all come from one sample, sequenced in a study of radiotherapy plus CTLA-4 blockade in lung cancer. Only in-frame clones appear in the TCRdb table, and some are missing; sequencing was by immunoSEQ multiplex PCR. The data show 81,000 or so clones, with approximately 83% seen just once and 13% to 15% held by the top ten. Material: peripheral blood, obtained from a patient treated with radiotherapy plus ipilimumab. These receptors were collected from a human donor with non-small cell lung cancer that progressed on radiotherapy plus ipilimumab.

The chain carries TRBV7-2 and TRBJ2-3, with D possibly matching TRBD2 (6 bases). The V gene lost 5 bases and the J gene lost 0 bases, with 12 bases spanning the gap. The CDR3 runs to 15 residues. The germline CDR1 and CDR2 sequences are SGHTA and FQGNSA. In DNA form, the CDR3 reads TGTGCCAGCAGCACCCGACTAGGCAGCACAGATACGCAGTATTTT. This sequence encodes CASSTRLGSTDTQYF.

V is TRBV5-5 and J is TRBJ2-7; no reliable D call. V was pared by 4 bases and J by 2 bases, with 16 bases between. The CDR3 is made up of 15 amino acids. Germline lookup yields CDR1 SGHKS and CDR2 YYEKEE (reference sequence). CDR3 bases: TGTGCCAGCAGCCGCGTAGTTGATGTGACCTACGAGCAGTACTTC. Translated: CASSRVVDVTYEQYF.

The genes are TRBV2 and TRBJ2-7; a possible D gene is TRBD1 (5 bases). Germline V CDR1 and CDR2: SNHLY, FYNNEI. The CDR3 has 16 residues. V was trimmed by 0 bases and J by 0 bases, leaving 12 bases between them. CDR3 coding DNA: TGTGCCAGCAGTGAAGCCCTGGCAGGGTCCTCCTACGAGCAGTACTTC. Its translation: CASSEALAGSSYEQYF.

The V call is TRBV5-1, the J call TRBJ2-1; D possibly corresponds to TRBD1 (5 bases). From germline, CDR1 is SGHRS and CDR2 YFSETQ. This CDR3 region has 15 residues. V lost 5 bases and J lost 0, with 12 bases in between. The CDR3 spells CASRGTGVSYNEQFF. The DNA for the CDR3 is TGCGCCAGCAGAGGTACAGGAGTCTCCTACAATGAGCAGTTCTTC. The full variable domain, completed using reference TRBV5-1 and TRBJ2-1, is KAGVTQTPRYLIKTRGQQVTLSCSPISGHRSVSWYQQTPGQGLQFLFEYFSETQRNKGNFPGRFSGRQFSNSRSEMNVSTLELGDSALYLCASRGTGVSYNEQFFGPGTRLTVL.

This chain links TRBV7-9 with TRBJ2-3, with D tentatively TRBD1 or TRBD2 (5 bases each). V was pared by 5 bases and J by 6 bases, with 15 bases between. Germline assignment: CDR1 SEHNR and CDR2 FQNEAQ (reference sequence). The CDR3 sequence is 14 residues long. The CDR3 region has the DNA TGTGCCAGCAGCCTAGAGGGGCCTCCGGATACGCAGTATTTT. Translated, it gives CASSLEGPPDTQYF.

This clone was picked up a small number of times. This chain uses TRBV6-1 with TRBJ1-1; no reliable D call. The CDR3 is 14 amino acids. V lost 5 bases and J 1 base, leaving 11 bases between the germline ends. CDR1 is MNHNS, CDR2 SASEGT, per germline. CDR3 region: CASSFEGWNTEAFF. DNA for the CDR3: TGTGCCAGCAGTTTTGAGGGATGGAACACTGAAGCTTTCTTT.

The V gene is TRBV10-3, the J gene TRBJ2-7; no clear D. The germline V gene encodes CDR1 ENHRY and CDR2 SYGVKD. The V and J ends lost 0 bases and 0 bases respectively, with 6 bases between them. CDR3 length: 14 amino acids. The CDR3, as DNA: TGTGCCATCAGTGAGTCGACGGACTCCTACGAGCAGTACTTC. As protein: CAISESTDSYEQYF.

V is TRBV5-5 and J is TRBJ2-1; 8 bases are shared with TRBD2. The CDR3 covers 17 residues. V gave up 0 bases and J gave up 4 bases; unmatched junction bases: 9. Germline CDR1 is SGHKS and CDR2 is YYEKEE (reference sequence). Here the CDR3 DNA reads TGTGCCAGCAGCTTGGTAGGGGCCGGGACTAGGTACAATGAGCAGTTCTTC. Amino acids: CASSLVGAGTRYNEQFF.

J is TRBJ2-2 and V is TRBV11-2; D gene unclear. Trimming shortened V by 1 base and J by 5 bases, and 11 bases separated the two germline ends. Germline V gene sequence: CDR1 SGHAT, CDR2 FQNNGV. This CDR3 has 15 residues. CDR3 bases: TGTGCCAGCAGCTTAGCCGGCAGTAGAACCGGGGAGCTGTTTTTT. Translated: CASSLAGSRTGELFF.

The rearrangement uses TRBV10-3 and TRBJ1-2; 12 bases agree with TRBD1. V gave up 4 bases and J gave up 7 bases; unmatched junction bases: 7. The CDR3 is 15 residues long. The V gene's germline CDR1 is ENHRY and CDR2 SYGVKD. CDR3 protein: CAISVPGTGGGGYTF. CDR3 nucleotide sequence: TGTGCCATCAGTGTCCCCGGGACAGGGGGCGGTGGCTACACCTTC.